The 5 T cell receptor beta chains below were found in one sample sequenced in a study of human T cells and chemical hapten exposure. Each CDR3 protein gets one entry after TCRdb re-called the RACE reads with MiXCR. This table has roughly 53,000 distinct CDR3 sequences, approximately 9.9% appearing once. Specified time point: patch test 3, about 24 weeks after DPC sensitization. Treatment here: therapeutic diphenylcyclopropenone sensitization with weekly scalp DPC. This specimen was whole blood, taken in connection with sensitization to the hapten diphenylcyclopropenone (DPC). The source is a woman aged 40 to 50 with alopecia areata. Some clones in this sample may be carry-over from other donors' samples.

V and J are TRBV5-6 and TRBJ1-1, with 9 bases fitting TRBD1. Trimming took 0 bases from V and 6 from J; bases not matched to a gene: 6. Germline CDR1 is SGHDT and CDR2 is YYEEEE. This CDR3 comprises 15 residues. CDR3 bases: TGTGCCAGCAGCTTGGTACAGGGGGCTAGCGCTGAAGCTTTCTTT. Translation: CASSLVQGASAEAFF.

Many counts were recorded for this clonotype. V and J are TRBV12-3 or TRBV12-4 and TRBJ2-7; D possibly corresponds to TRBD2 (7 bases). The CDR3 has 12 residues. Between the trimmed V and J ends, which lost 6 bases and 6 bases, there was a span of 12 bases. The CDR3 DNA sequence: TGTGCCAGCAGCCACGCGGGGGCCGAGCAGTACTTC. Protein product: CASSHAGAEQYF.

This clonotype was detected ten times or more. The CDR3 sequence is CASSLWGTGELFF. The CDR3 DNA is TGTGCCAGCAGTTTATGGGGGACGGGGGAGCTGTTTTTT. This sequence joins TRBV27 and TRBJ2-2; D possibly uses TRBD1 or TRBD2 (5 bases each). Germline V CDR1 and CDR2: MNHEY, SMNVEV (reference sequence). CDR3 length: 13 amino acids. With 1 base removed from V and 8 bases from J, the gap between germline ends came to 8 bases.

This clonotype has at least ten counts. Here the CDR3 reads CASSLDGGGTEAFF. The CDR3 DNA follows: TGTGCCAGCAGTTTAGATGGGGGAGGTACTGAAGCTTTCTTT. This chain links TRBV12-3 or TRBV12-4 with TRBJ1-1, with TRBD1 as a possible D gene (5 bases). V gave up 1 base and J gave up 5 bases, with 11 bases separating them. The CDR3 is 14 residues long.

This clonotype was counted many times. This sequence joins TRBV6-1 and TRBJ2-5; TRBD1 is a possible D gene (6 bases). CDR1 is MNHNS and CDR2 is SASEGT in the germline V gene. The CDR3 sequence is 16 residues long. V was pared by 0 bases and J by 5 bases, with 16 bases between. The CDR3 here is CASSEAHLGGTETQYF. DNA of the CDR3: TGTGCCAGCAGTGAAGCCCACCTAGGGGGTACGGAGACCCAGTACTTC.